Presented here are 22 T cell receptor beta chains from one specimen sequenced in a study of CD8 T cells in Susac syndrome. After extraction with the RNeasy kit, roughly 0.45 to 1 ug of the RNA was reverse transcribed using random hexamers. TCRdb ran MiXCR on the immunoSEQ multiplex PCR reads and lists one entry per CDR3 protein. The sample consists of 65,000 to 80,000 distinct CDR3 sequences, over 75% of them appearing once. Material: CD8+ T cells from PBMCs. These receptors were collected from a human donor with multiple sclerosis.

This sequence joins TRBV11-2 and TRBJ2-7; 7 bases are a match to TRBD2. Germline CDR1 and CDR2: SGHAT and FQNNGV. V was pared by 0 bases and J by 0 bases, with 8 bases of the junction left unmatched. This CDR3 spans 17 amino acids. CDR3 nucleotides: TGTGCCAGCAGCTTAGAATTTGGGGGAGGGAGCTCCTACGAGCAGTACTTC. Its translation: CASSLEFGGGSSYEQYF.

The chain links TRBV28 to TRBJ2-3; 7 positions agree with TRBD1. The germline V gene has CDR1 MDHEN and CDR2 SYDVKM. CDR3 length: 15 residues. After removal of 5 bases from V and 3 bases from J, the junction contained 8 bases not matched to a gene. The CDR3 sequence is CASSPRQGYTDTQYF. The CDR3 nucleotides read TGTGCCAGCAGTCCCCGACAGGGTTATACAGATACGCAGTATTTT.

DNA for the CDR3: TGTGCCAGCAGTTACTCGAGTCCTCGGACGGGGAACTATGGCTACACCTTC. This encodes CASSYSSPRTGNYGYTF. The V and J genes are TRBV6-2 or TRBV6-3 and TRBJ1-2; D uncertain. Germline V gives CDR1 MNHEY, CDR2 SVGEGT. Trimming took 0 bases from V and 2 from J, leaving 16 bases between them. The CDR3 totals 17 residues.

The genes are TRBV20-1 and TRBJ1-5, with a tentative D call TRBD1 (6 bases). The CDR3 runs to 18 residues. Germline CDR1 DFQATT, CDR2 SNEGSKA (reference sequence). With 0 bases removed from V and 5 bases from J, the gap between germline ends came to 23 bases. The CDR3 DNA reads TGCAGTGCTAGAGAGAACAGCAGGGTTTGGGGGCAGGATCAGCCCCAGCATTTT. It yields the protein CSARENSRVWGQDQPQHF.

V and J are TRBV3-1 and TRBJ1-2, with no clear D. The length of the CDR3 is 14 residues. V lost 0 bases and J 5 bases, leaving 10 bases between the germline ends. Germline CDR1 reads LGHDT; CDR2 reads YNNKEL (reference sequence). CDR3 nucleotide sequence: TGTGCCAGCAGCCAAGATGAGGTACAGTATGGCTACACCTTC. Residues: CASSQDEVQYGYTF.

The chain is built from TRBV12-3 or TRBV12-4 and TRBJ2-3; the match to TRBD1 covers 7 bases. The CDR3 is 15 residues long. V shed 5 bases, J shed 4 bases, and the junction held 9 bases outside the gene matches. The CDR3 nucleotides are TGTGCCAGCAGTCTCCGGGACAGCAACCCAGATACGCAGTATTTT. The encoded protein is CASSLRDSNPDTQYF.

There are a few counts of this clonotype. The chain uses TRBV5-1 and TRBJ2-1, with D possibly called TRBD1 or TRBD2 (5 bases each). The CDR3 runs to 12 residues. The germline gives CDR1 SGHRS, CDR2 YFSETQ. The ends were cut back, 5 bases at V and 7 bases at J, with 10 bases in the middle. In DNA form, the CDR3 reads TGCGCCAGCAGTTGGGGGTCTAATGAGCAGTTCTTC. Translating gives CASSWGSNEQFF.

The CDR3 loop is CSVEGGGMYEQYF. CDR3 DNA sequence: TGCAGCGTTGAAGGCGGGGGGATGTACGAGCAGTACTTC. The chain recombines TRBV29-1 with TRBJ2-7; 8 bases align to TRBD2. Germline V gene data show CDR1 as SQVTM and CDR2 as ANQGSEA. The CDR3 length is 13 residues. Trimming took 1 base from V and 4 from J; bases not matched to a gene: 3.

A single count supports this clonotype. CDR3 protein: CASSASGGPSYNEQFF. In DNA, the CDR3 is TGTGCCAGCAGCGCTTCCGGGGGGCCCTCCTACAATGAGCAGTTCTTC. The chain is built from TRBV7-6 and TRBJ2-1, with D possibly TRBD2 on 7 matching bases. V gave up 5 bases and J gave up 0 bases, with 14 bases separating them. CDR1 and CDR2 (germline): SGHVS, FNYEAQ. This CDR3 has 16 amino acids. Full variable domain (rest looked up from reference TRBV7-6 and TRBJ2-1): GAGVSQSPRYKVTKRGQDVALRCDPISGHVSLYWYRQALGQGPEFLTYFNYEAQQDKSGLPNDRFSAERPEGSISTLTIQRTEQRDSAMYRCASSASGGPSYNEQFFGPGTRLTVL.

This rearrangement joins TRBV12-3 or TRBV12-4 to TRBJ2-7; 7 bases align to TRBD2. The CDR3 spans 12 residues. V dropped 4 bases and J dropped 4; count of bases not matched to a gene: 1. CDR3: CASSYGGYEQYF. The CDR3 DNA follows: TGTGCCAGCAGTTACGGGGGGTACGAGCAGTACTTC.

The J gene is TRBJ1-5, the V gene TRBV6-5; D is uncertain. The CDR3 is made up of 14 amino acids. Germline V CDR1 and CDR2: MNHEY, SVGAGI. Trimming stripped 0 bases from V and 7 bases from J, with 10 bases between. CDR3 nucleotides: TGTGCCAGCAGTTACTCGATGGGTGAACAGCCCCAGCATTTT. It yields the protein CASSYSMGEQPQHF.

This chain connects TRBV4-3 to TRBJ2-1; D call uncertain. The CDR3 contains 13 residues. V lost 3 bases and J 7 bases, leaving 10 bases between the germline ends. From germline, CDR1 is LGHNA and CDR2 YSLEER. In DNA, the CDR3 is TGCGCCAGCAGCCACCCCCCCATGAATGAGCAGTTCTTC. It specifies CASSHPPMNEQFF.

The chain joins TRBV9 to TRBJ1-2, with a possible D match to TRBD1 (5 bases). V lost 4 bases and J 3 bases, leaving 16 bases between the germline ends. The CDR3 spans 15 residues. Germline V gene sequence: CDR1 SGDLS, CDR2 YYNGEE. The CDR3 bases are TGTGCCAGCAGCCTTTCCGGGACGTCGGACTATGGCTACACCTTC. Residues: CASSLSGTSDYGYTF. Full variable domain (rest looked up from reference TRBV9 and TRBJ1-2): DSGVTQTPKHLITATGQRVTLRCSPRSGDLSVYWYQQSLDQGLQFLIQYYNGEERAKGNILERFSAQQFPDLHSELNLSSLELGDSALYFCASSLSGTSDYGYTFGSGTRLTVV.

The chain links TRBV5-1 to TRBJ1-3; D is unresolved. V was trimmed by 2 bases and J by 0 bases, leaving 6 bases between them. The CDR3 covers 14 residues. Germline V CDR1 and CDR2: SGHRS, YFSETQ. This CDR3 is CASSFTSSGNTIYF. As DNA, the CDR3 is TGCGCCAGCAGCTTTACCAGCTCTGGAAACACCATATATTTT.

The gene calls are TRBV19 and TRBJ2-7; D is undetermined. The CDR3 length is 15 residues. Deletions cut 5 bases from V and 6 bases from J, with 20 bases between. Per germline, CDR1 LNHDA and CDR2 SQIVND (reference sequence). CDR3 sequence: CASSLSGPLSPEQYF. In DNA, the CDR3 is TGTGCCAGTAGTCTGTCGGGCCCCCTCAGTCCCGAGCAGTACTTC.

The rearrangement links TRBV27 to TRBJ1-2; D ambiguous. The CDR3 runs 14 residues. Trimming removed 2 bases at V and 4 bases at J, with 11 bases between. The germline CDR1 and CDR2 sequences are MNHEY and SMNVEV (reference sequence). CDR3 sequence reads: CASSLKVLTYGYTF. The CDR3 DNA reads TGTGCCAGCAGTTTAAAGGTCCTCACCTATGGCTACACCTTC.

V and J are TRBV6-5 and TRBJ1-5; TRBD1 might be the D (5 bases). The germline V gene has CDR1 MNHEY and CDR2 SVGAGI. The CDR3 loop spans 16 amino acids. V was clipped by 4 bases and J by 5 bases, with 18 bases between them. The CDR3 reads CASSFGGCAHHQPQHF. DNA of the CDR3: TGTGCCAGCAGTTTTGGGGGATGTGCCCATCATCAGCCCCAGCATTTT.

The chain couples TRBV2 to TRBJ2-7; D is possibly TRBD1 or TRBD2 (5 bases each). V lost 8 bases and J 6 bases, leaving 20 bases between the germline ends. The length of the CDR3 is 14 residues. Germline V gene sequence: CDR1 SNHLY, CDR2 FYNNEI. The CDR3 protein is CASATELEGSEQYF. The CDR3 region has the DNA TGTGCCAGCGCGACAGAGCTCGAAGGGAGCGAGCAGTACTTC.

The chain uses TRBV7-8 and TRBJ2-2; 8 nucleotides align to TRBD2. The germline gives CDR1 SGHVS, CDR2 FQNEAQ. The trim removed 5 bases at V and 6 bases at J, leaving 11 bases unmatched. This CDR3 is built from 16 residues. Here the CDR3 reads CASSTERGSRAGELFF. The DNA for the CDR3 is TGTGCCAGCAGCACCGAGCGGGGGAGTAGGGCCGGGGAGCTGTTTTTT.

The chain is built from TRBV12-3 or TRBV12-4 and TRBJ1-5, with D possibly TRBD1 on 5 matching bases. This CDR3 is 16 amino acids long. The V and J ends lost 1 base and 4 bases respectively, with 14 bases between them. For the CDR3, the DNA is TGTGCCAGCAGTTTAGATGAGACAGATTTGAATCAGCCCCAGCATTTT. Its translation: CASSLDETDLNQPQHF.

The chain couples TRBV12-3 or TRBV12-4 to TRBJ1-2; D is perhaps TRBD1 (5 bases). CDR3 length: 14 amino acids. The ends were cut back, 2 bases at V and 2 bases at J, with 9 bases in the middle. Here the CDR3 DNA reads TGTGCCAGCAGTTTACAGGGTCTCAACTATGGCTACACCTTC. Its protein is CASSLQGLNYGYTF.

This chain joins TRBV6-5 and TRBJ2-2; D remains ambiguous. Trimming removed 0 bases from V and 5 bases from J, with 7 bases in between. Looked up from germline, CDR1 is MNHEY and CDR2 is SVGAGI. The CDR3 spans 14 residues. The CDR3 reads CASSYSTQTGELFF. CDR3 DNA: TGTGCCAGCAGTTACTCCACTCAAACCGGGGAGCTGTTTTTT.